The 14 T cell receptor beta chains below were found in one sample sequenced in a study of identical twins (dated by TCRdb to 2015 to 2016). Library generation was performed with 5' RACE. Sequencing used an Illumina HiSeq 2000. The public reads were reprocessed in TCRdb via fastp at Q25 and MiXCR, keeping in-frame beta chains. Each CDR3 protein gets just one entry, which takes the most common genes and DNA from the rows behind it. The sample table shows around 510,000 distinct CDR3 sequences, and over 11% are seen once. The biggest ten clones account for approximately 1% of the sample. This sample was also put to use in a study of yellow fever vaccine responses in identical twins.

The sample was CD4+ T cells sorted from blood. These receptors were taken from a woman under 30 in good health.

V and J are TRBV6-1 and TRBJ2-5, with D maybe TRBD2 (7 bases). V was cut by 5 bases and J by 0 bases, with 16 bases left in between. This CDR3 is built from 16 residues. Germline V gives CDR1 MNHNS, CDR2 SASEGT. Here the CDR3 reads CASSPPGRGHQETQYF. Here the CDR3 DNA reads TGTGCCAGCAGTCCTCCCGGGCGGGGGCACCAAGAGACCCAGTACTTC.

The chain combines TRBV30 with TRBJ2-4; unclear D gene. CDR3 length equals 14 residues. Germline V gene data show CDR1 as GTSNPN and CDR2 as SVGIG (reference sequence). The V and J ends lost 2 bases and 0 bases respectively, with 8 bases between them. This CDR3 is CAWSFDRAKNIQYF. In nucleotides, the CDR3 is TGTGCCTGGAGTTTCGATCGAGCCAAAAACATTCAGTACTTC.

The CDR3 region has the DNA TGTGCCAGTAGTATAAGGAGTGGGAGCACAGATACGCAGTATTTT. It is translated as CASSIRSGSTDTQYF. The chain carries TRBV19 and TRBJ2-3; D call uncertain. CDR1 is LNHDA, CDR2 SQIVND, per germline (reference sequence). The V end was cut by 2 bases, the J end by 0 bases, with 9 bases between. The CDR3 spans 15 residues.

The gene calls are TRBV6-1 and TRBJ2-1, with 11 bases fitting TRBD2. Germline V lookup: CDR1 MNHNS, CDR2 SASEGT. This CDR3 contains 13 residues. J gave up 13 bases and V 5 bases, and 7 bases lay outside the gene matches. CDR3 in amino acids: CASSITSGGPQFF. The CDR3, as DNA: TGTGCCAGCAGTATTACTAGCGGGGGCCCCCAGTTCTTC.

The V gene is TRBV15, the J gene TRBJ2-7; D unclear. This CDR3 contains 13 residues. Germline V lookup: CDR1 LNHNV, CDR2 YYDKDF (reference sequence). Trimming shortened V by 1 base and J by 4 bases, and 8 bases separated the two germline ends. The CDR3 here is CATSRGVWYEQYF. The CDR3 DNA reads as TGTGCCACCAGCAGAGGGGTGTGGTACGAGCAGTACTTC.

There are a few counts of this clonotype. The chain links TRBV29-1 to TRBJ2-1; 11 nucleotides match TRBD2. Trimming took 6 bases from V and 5 from J; bases not matched to a gene: 0. CDR3 length: 12 amino acids. The germline V gene has CDR1 SQVTM and CDR2 ANQGSEA. The chain's CDR3 is CSVGLADNEQFF. DNA for the CDR3: TGCAGCGTGGGACTAGCGGACAATGAGCAGTTCTTC.

This clonotype has more than one count but fewer than ten. This sequence joins TRBV2 and TRBJ2-4, with 13 bases lining up with TRBD2. The CDR3 sequence is 18 residues long. Germline CDR1 and CDR2: SNHLY and FYNNEI. The trim removed 5 bases at V and 1 base at J, leaving 8 bases unmatched. The CDR3 nucleotides read TGTGCCAGCAGTACCTGGACTAGCGGGAGTCGGGCCAAAAACATTCAGTACTTC. Amino acid sequence: CASSTWTSGSRAKNIQYF. Variable domain in full (rest from reference TRBV2 and TRBJ2-4): EPEVTQTPSHQVTQMGQEVILRCVPISNHLYFYWYRQILGQKVEFLVSFYNNEISEKSEIFDDQFSVERPDGSNFTLKIRSTKLEDSAMYFCASSTWTSGSRAKNIQYFGAGTRLSVL.

The rearrangement uses TRBV21-1 and TRBJ1-6; TRBD1, as called in the table, went unchecked against the DNA. TRBV21-1 is shown as a pseudogene. The CDR3 consists of 17 residues. CDR3 in DNA: TGTGCCAGCAGCAACCTAAGGGGAAGCTGTACTCATTCACCCCTCCACTTT. Residues: CASSNLRGSCTHSPLHF.

In this sample, this clonotype turned up a few times. The CDR3 DNA sequence: TGTGCCACCAGGAACCGACAGTTCACAGATACGCAGTATTTT. Translated: CATRNRQFTDTQYF. The rearrangement uses TRBV15 and TRBJ2-3, with D possibly being TRBD1 (5 bases). Germline CDR1 LNHNV, CDR2 YYDKDF (reference sequence). The CDR3 runs to 14 residues. V was shortened by 6 bases and J by 2 bases, with 12 bases between the two germline ends.

This clonotype was found many times. For the CDR3, the DNA is TGTGCCAGCAGCCGCGCCAATTCGCTGTCAGAGACCCAGTACTTC. Amino acids: CASSRANSLSETQYF. The chain is built from TRBV7-9 and TRBJ2-5; D gene uncertain. The CDR3 is 15 amino acids. The V gene's germline CDR1 is SEHNR and CDR2 FQNEAQ (reference sequence). Trimming pared 5 bases from V and 4 bases from J, leaving 17 bases between.

This clonotype showed up many times. The genes are TRBV29-1 and TRBJ2-7, with a possible D match to TRBD1 (6 bases). The CDR3 runs 12 residues. Trimming stripped 4 bases from V and 0 bases from J, with 7 bases between. The germline CDR1 and CDR2 sequences are SQVTM and ANQGSEA. This chain's CDR3 is CSVGTVSYEQYF. The CDR3 DNA follows: TGCAGCGTTGGGACAGTCTCCTACGAGCAGTACTTC.

V gene TRBV12-3 or TRBV12-4 combines with J gene TRBJ1-5, with no clear D. This CDR3 is 13 amino acids long. Trimming removed 3 bases at V and 7 bases at J, with 10 bases between. In nucleotides, the CDR3 is TGTGCCAGCAGTTTTTATGCTGACCAGCCCCAGCATTTT. This encodes CASSFYADQPQHF.

The J gene is TRBJ2-5, the V gene TRBV7-2; 7 nucleotides line up with TRBD2. Losses at the gene ends were 5 bases for V and 5 bases for J; bases not matched to a gene: 8. The CDR3 spans 14 residues. CDR1 is SGHTA, CDR2 FQGNSA, per germline. The CDR3: CASSPLGRAETQYF. The CDR3 region has the DNA TGTGCCAGCAGCCCACTGGGGAGGGCGGAGACCCAGTACTTC.

This clonotype turned up a few times. The chain has TRBV30 and TRBJ2-2; no reliable D call. Trimming shortened V by 3 bases and J by 6 bases, and 8 bases separated the two germline ends. The CDR3 is 12 amino acids. Germline lookup yields CDR1 GTSNPN and CDR2 SVGIG (reference sequence). The CDR3 reads CAWRVVSGELFF. CDR3 sequence (DNA): TGTGCCTGGAGAGTTGTCTCCGGGGAGCTGTTTTTT.